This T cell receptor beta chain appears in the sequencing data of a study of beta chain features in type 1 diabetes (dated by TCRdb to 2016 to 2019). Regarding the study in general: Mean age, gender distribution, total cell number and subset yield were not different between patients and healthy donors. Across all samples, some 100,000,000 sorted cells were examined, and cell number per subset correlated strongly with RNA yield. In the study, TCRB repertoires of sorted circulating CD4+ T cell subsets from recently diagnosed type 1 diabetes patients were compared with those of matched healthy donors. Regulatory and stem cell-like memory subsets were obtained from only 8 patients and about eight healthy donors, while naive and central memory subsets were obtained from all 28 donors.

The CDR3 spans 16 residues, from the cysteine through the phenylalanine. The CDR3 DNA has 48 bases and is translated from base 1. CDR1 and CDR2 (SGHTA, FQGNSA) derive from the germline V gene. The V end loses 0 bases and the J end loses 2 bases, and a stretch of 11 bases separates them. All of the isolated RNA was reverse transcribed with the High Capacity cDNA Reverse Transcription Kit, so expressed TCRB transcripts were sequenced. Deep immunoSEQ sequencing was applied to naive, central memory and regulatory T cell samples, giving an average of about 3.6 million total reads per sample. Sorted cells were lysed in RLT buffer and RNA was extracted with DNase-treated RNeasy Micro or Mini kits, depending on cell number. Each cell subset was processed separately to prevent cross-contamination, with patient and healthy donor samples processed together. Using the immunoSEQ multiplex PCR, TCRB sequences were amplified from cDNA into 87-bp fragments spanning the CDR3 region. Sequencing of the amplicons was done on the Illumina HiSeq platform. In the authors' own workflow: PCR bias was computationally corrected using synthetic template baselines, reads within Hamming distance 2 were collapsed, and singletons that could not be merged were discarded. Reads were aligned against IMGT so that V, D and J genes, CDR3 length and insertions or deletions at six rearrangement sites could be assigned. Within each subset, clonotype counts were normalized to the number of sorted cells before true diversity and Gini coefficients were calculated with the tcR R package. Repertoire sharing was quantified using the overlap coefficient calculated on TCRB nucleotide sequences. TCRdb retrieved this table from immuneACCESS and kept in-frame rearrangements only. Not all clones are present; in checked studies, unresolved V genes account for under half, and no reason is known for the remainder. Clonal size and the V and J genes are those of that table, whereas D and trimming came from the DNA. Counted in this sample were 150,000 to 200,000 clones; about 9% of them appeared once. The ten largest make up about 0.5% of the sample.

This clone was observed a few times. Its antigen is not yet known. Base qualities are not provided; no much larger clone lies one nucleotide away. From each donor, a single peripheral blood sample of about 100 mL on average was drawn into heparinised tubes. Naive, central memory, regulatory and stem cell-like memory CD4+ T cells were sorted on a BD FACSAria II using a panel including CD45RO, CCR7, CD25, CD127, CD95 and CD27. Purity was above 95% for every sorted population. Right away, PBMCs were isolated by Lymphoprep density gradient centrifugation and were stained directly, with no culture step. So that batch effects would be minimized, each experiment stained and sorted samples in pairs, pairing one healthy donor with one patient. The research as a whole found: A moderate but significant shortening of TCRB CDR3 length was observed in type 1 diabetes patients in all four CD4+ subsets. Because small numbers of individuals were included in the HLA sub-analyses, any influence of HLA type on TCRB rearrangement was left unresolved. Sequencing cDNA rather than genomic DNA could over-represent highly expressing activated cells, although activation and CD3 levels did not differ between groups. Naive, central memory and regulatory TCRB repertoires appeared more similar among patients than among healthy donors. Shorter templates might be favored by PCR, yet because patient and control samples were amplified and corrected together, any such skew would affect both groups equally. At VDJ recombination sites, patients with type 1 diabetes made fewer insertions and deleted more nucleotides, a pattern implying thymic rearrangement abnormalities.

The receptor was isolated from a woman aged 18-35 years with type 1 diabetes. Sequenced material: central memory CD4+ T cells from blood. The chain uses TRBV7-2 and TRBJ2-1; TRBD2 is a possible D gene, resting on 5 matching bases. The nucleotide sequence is TGTGCCAGCAGCTTAGCGCTCGCGGGCCCCTACAATGAGCAGTTCTTC. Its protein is CASSLALAGPYNEQFF.